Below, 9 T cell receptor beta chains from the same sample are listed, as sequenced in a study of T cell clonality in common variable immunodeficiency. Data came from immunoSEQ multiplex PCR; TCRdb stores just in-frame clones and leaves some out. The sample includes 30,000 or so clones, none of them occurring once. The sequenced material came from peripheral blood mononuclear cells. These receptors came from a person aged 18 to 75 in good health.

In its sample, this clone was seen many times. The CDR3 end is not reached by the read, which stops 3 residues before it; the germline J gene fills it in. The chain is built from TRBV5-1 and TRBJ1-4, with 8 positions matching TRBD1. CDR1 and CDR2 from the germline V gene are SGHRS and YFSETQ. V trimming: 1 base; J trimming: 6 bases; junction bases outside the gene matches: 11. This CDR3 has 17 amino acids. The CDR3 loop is CASSLWEQGVVDEKLFF. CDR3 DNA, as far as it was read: TGCGCCAGCAGCTTGTGGGAACAGGGGGTAGTGGATGAAAAA. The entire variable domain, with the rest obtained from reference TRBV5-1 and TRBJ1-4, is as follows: KAGVTQTPRYLIKTRGQQVTLSCSPISGHRSVSWYQQTPGQGLQFLFEYFSETQRNKGNFPGRFSGRQFSNSRSEMNVSTLELGDSALYLCASSLWEQGVVDEKLFFGSGTQLSVL.

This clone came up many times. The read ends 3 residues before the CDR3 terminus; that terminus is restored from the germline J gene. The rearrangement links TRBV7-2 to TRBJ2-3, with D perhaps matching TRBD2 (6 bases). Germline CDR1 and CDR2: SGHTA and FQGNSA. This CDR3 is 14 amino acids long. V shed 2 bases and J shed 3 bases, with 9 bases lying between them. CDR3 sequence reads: CASSLLAQTDTQYF. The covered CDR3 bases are TGTGCCAGCAGCTTACTAGCGCAAACAGATACG.

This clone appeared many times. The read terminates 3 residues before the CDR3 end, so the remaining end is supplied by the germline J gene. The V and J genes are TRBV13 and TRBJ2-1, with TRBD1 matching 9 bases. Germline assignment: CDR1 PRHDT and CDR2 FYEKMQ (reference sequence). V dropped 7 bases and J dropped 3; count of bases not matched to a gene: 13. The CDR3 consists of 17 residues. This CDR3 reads CASTIKGRTGVYNEQFF. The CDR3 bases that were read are TGTGCCAGCACCATCAAAGGGCGGACAGGGGTCTACAATGAG.

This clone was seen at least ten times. CDR3: CASSPGGSHEQYF. CDR3 DNA, as far as it was read: TGTGCCAGCAGCCCGGGCGGGAGTCACGAG. The chain combines TRBV14 with TRBJ2-7; 7 bases map to TRBD2. The observed sequence ends 3 residues before the CDR3 terminus, with the missing tail filled in from the germline J gene. Trimming cost V 4 bases and J 5 bases; bases outside gene matches: 5. This CDR3 contains 13 residues. Germline-derived CDR1 and CDR2 are SGHDN and FVKESK.

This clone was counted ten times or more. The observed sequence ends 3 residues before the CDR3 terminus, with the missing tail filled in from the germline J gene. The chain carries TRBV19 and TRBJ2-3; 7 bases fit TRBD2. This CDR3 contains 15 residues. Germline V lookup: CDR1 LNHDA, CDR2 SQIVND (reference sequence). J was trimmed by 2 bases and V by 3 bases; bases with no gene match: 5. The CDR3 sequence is CASSMILAATDTQYF. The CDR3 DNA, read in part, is TGTGCCAGTAGTATGATTCTAGCGGCCACAGATACG.

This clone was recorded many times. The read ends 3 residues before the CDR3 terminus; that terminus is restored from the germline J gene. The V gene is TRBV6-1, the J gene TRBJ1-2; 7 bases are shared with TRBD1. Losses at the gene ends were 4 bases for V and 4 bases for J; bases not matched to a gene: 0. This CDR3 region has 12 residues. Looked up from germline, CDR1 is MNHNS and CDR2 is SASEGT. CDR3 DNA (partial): TGTGCCAGCAGTGGACAGGGCTATGGC. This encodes CASSGQGYG. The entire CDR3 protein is CASSGQGYGYTF.

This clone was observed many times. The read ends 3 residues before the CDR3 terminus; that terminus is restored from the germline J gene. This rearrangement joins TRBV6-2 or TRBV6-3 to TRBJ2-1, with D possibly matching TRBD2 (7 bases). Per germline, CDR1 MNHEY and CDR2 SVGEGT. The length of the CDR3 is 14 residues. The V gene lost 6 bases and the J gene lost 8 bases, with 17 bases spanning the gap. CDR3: CASRGGGHSDEQFF. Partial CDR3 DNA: TGTGCCAGCAGGGGCGGGGGCCACAGCGATGAG.

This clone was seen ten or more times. This CDR3 reads CASTRVTGSQPQHF. The sequenced CDR3 bases are TGTGCCAGCACCCGCGTGACAGGGAGCCAGCCC. This chain links TRBV2 with TRBJ1-5; TRBD1 agrees at 7 bases. The read ends 3 residues before the CDR3 terminus; that terminus is restored from the germline J gene. From germline, CDR1 is SNHLY and CDR2 FYNNEI. This CDR3 has 14 residues. J was trimmed by 7 bases and V by 7 bases; bases with no gene match: 10.

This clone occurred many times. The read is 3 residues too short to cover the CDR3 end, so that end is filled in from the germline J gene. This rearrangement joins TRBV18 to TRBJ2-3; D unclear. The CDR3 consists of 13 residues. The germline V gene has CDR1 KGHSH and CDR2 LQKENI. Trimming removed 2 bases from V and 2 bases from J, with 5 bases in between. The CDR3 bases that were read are TGTGCCAGCTCACCAGGGCCCACAGATACG. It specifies CASSPGPTDT. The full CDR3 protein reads CASSPGPTDTQYF.